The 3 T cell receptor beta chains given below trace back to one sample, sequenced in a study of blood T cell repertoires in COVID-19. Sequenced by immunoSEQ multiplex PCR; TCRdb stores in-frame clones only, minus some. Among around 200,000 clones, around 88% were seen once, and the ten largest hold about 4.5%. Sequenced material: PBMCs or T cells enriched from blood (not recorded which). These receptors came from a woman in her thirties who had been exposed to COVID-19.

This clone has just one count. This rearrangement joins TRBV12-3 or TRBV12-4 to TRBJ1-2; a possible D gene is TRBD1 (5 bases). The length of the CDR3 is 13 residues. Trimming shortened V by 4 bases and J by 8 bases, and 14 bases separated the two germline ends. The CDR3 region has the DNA TGTGCCAGCAGTTACCGCCAGGGTCGGGGCTACACCTTC. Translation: CASSYRQGRGYTF.

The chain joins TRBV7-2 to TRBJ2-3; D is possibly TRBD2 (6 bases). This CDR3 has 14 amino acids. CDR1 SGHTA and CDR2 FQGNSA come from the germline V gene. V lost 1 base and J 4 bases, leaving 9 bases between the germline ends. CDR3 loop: CASSLGRGADTQYF. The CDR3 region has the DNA TGTGCCAGCAGCTTAGGGCGCGGGGCAGATACGCAGTATTTT.

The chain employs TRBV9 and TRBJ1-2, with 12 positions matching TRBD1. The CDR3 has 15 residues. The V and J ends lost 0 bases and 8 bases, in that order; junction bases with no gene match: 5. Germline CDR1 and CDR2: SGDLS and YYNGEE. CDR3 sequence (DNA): TGTGCCAGCAGCGTAGGGGTGGGACAGGGGGCAGGCTACACCTTC. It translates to CASSVGVGQGAGYTF.